Listed here are 21 T cell receptor beta chains from one sample, sequenced in a study of shared clonotypes between healthy human individuals. Data came from immunoSEQ multiplex PCR; TCRdb stores just in-frame clones and leaves some out. The sample lists 2 million to 3 million clones, 80% to 95% seen once, with roughly 0.36% in the top ten. The specimen sequenced was naive CD4+ T cells from PBMCs. Noted subset: CD45RA+ positively selected. All receptors come from a man aged 18 to 29 in good health. Some clones in this sample may be carry-over from other donors' samples.

The chain recombines TRBV28 with TRBJ1-6; 9 bases are shared with TRBD1. The V segment lost 5 bases and the J segment 17 bases; nucleotides outside the gene matches: 10. The CDR3 consists of 13 residues. Germline values: CDR1 MDHEN, CDR2 SYDVKM. The CDR3, as DNA: TGTGCCAGCAGTGCCCCTCCGGGACAGGGTTTCCACTTT. Translation: CASSAPPGQGFHF.

The V and J genes are TRBV28 and TRBJ2-3; weak D call: TRBD1 (6 bases). The CDR3 covers 17 residues. Deletions cut 4 bases from V and 2 bases from J, with 19 bases between. CDR1 and CDR2 (germline): MDHEN, SYDVKM. CDR3 region: CASSSVGQQPSTDTQYF. The CDR3 nucleotides are TGTGCCAGCAGTTCCGTTGGACAGCAGCCTTCCACAGATACGCAGTATTTT.

This chain links TRBV25-1 with TRBJ2-7; no firm D call. CDR1 and CDR2 from the germline V gene are MGHDK and SYGVNS. V was pared by 5 bases and J by 3 bases, with 8 bases between. The CDR3 is 12 residues long. The CDR3 here is CASSQAFYEQYF. DNA of the CDR3: TGTGCCAGCAGTCAGGCCTTCTACGAGCAGTACTTC.

This chain joins TRBV6-5 and TRBJ1-3; 10 positions agree with TRBD1. CDR1 is MNHEY and CDR2 is SVGAGI in the germline V gene. Germline trimming cut 5 bases from V and 5 bases from J; bases unmatched to any gene: 3. The length of the CDR3 is 14 residues. The CDR3 nucleotides are TGTGCCAGCAGTGTAGACAGGGGGCGAAACACCATATATTTT. Translating it yields CASSVDRGRNTIYF.

This chain uses TRBV6-5 with TRBJ1-1; D gene ambiguous. The CDR3 totals 16 residues. Trimming left V 0 bases short and J 3 bases short, with 14 bases between. From germline, CDR1 is MNHEY and CDR2 SVGAGI. The chain's CDR3 is CASSYSYAGLDTEAFF. In DNA, the CDR3 is TGTGCCAGCAGTTACTCGTACGCAGGCCTAGACACTGAAGCTTTCTTT.

The rearrangement links TRBV6-6 to TRBJ2-5, with 7 bases aligning to TRBD1. Germline CDR1 is MNHNY and CDR2 is SVGAGI (reference sequence). J lost 5 bases, V lost 2 bases, and 5 bases had no gene match. The CDR3 spans 14 residues. CDR3 coding DNA: TGTGCCAGCAGTTACCCCAGGGGGAAGGAGACCCAGTACTTC. Translated: CASSYPRGKETQYF.

V is TRBV2 and J is TRBJ2-5; weak D call: TRBD2 (5 bases). The length of the CDR3 is 13 residues. CDR1 and CDR2 from the germline V gene are SNHLY and FYNNEI. V was shortened by 10 bases and J by 7 bases, with 19 bases between the two germline ends. The CDR3 coding sequence is TGTGCCAACTCTCCTGAAAGCGGAGGGACCCAGTACTTC. Protein: CANSPESGGTQYF.

This chain links TRBV4-1 with TRBJ2-1, with D maybe TRBD2 (5 bases). The CDR3 contains 16 residues. Trimming stripped 0 bases from V and 2 bases from J, with 11 bases between. Germline CDR1 and CDR2: MGHRA and YSYEKL. The chain's CDR3 is CASSQERLAPYNEQFF. The CDR3, as DNA: TGCGCCAGCAGCCAAGAGCGCCTAGCACCCTACAATGAGCAGTTCTTC.

Of note for this clone: Other nucleotide sequences in the sample specify the same CDR3. The rearrangement links TRBV27 to TRBJ2-1; 9 bases align to TRBD2. After removal of 5 bases from V and 4 bases from J, the junction contained 6 bases not matched to a gene. Germline loops: CDR1 MNHEY, CDR2 SMNVEV (reference sequence). This CDR3 comprises 15 residues. The CDR3 here is CASSLRLAGYNEQFF. Written as DNA, the CDR3 is TGTGCCAGCAGTCTCCGGCTAGCGGGGTACAATGAGCAGTTCTTC.

The chain combines TRBV7-2 with TRBJ2-7; D is uncertain. The germline V gene has CDR1 SGHTA and CDR2 FQGNSA. The V end lost 5 bases, the J end lost 4 bases, and 9 bases lay between the germline ends. The CDR3 has 12 amino acids. CDR3 amino acids: CASSPHRYEQYF. For the CDR3, the DNA is TGTGCCAGCAGCCCGCACCGTTACGAGCAGTACTTC.

The chain has TRBV19 and TRBJ1-2; D unclear. V lost 1 base and J 4 bases, leaving 16 bases between the germline ends. Germline-derived CDR1 and CDR2 are LNHDA and SQIVND (reference sequence). The CDR3 consists of 16 residues. CDR3 residues: CASSIVSARLSYGYTF. For the CDR3, the DNA is TGTGCCAGTAGTATAGTCTCCGCACGACTGTCCTATGGCTACACCTTC. Full variable domain (missing parts from reference TRBV19 and TRBJ1-2): DGGITQSPKYLFRKEGQNVTLSCEQNLNHDAMYWYRQDPGQGLRLIYYSQIVNDFQKGDIAEGYSVSREKKESFPLTVTSAQKNPTAFYLCASSIVSARLSYGYTFGSGTRLTVV.

This clone was observed once. This chain links TRBV10-3 with TRBJ2-3, with D uncertain. Germline V gene lookup returns CDR1 ENHRY and CDR2 SYGVKD. Trimming shortened V by 0 bases and J by 0 bases, and 7 bases separated the two germline ends. This CDR3 is 15 amino acids long. CDR3 residues: CAISESSPSTDTQYF. The CDR3 nucleotides are TGTGCCATCAGTGAGTCTAGCCCAAGCACAGATACGCAGTATTTT.

The chain couples TRBV6-6 to TRBJ1-2; 11 nucleotides match TRBD1. This CDR3 is built from 16 residues. Germline V gives CDR1 MNHNY, CDR2 SVGAGI (reference sequence). J lost 2 bases, V lost 5 bases, and 7 bases had no gene match. The CDR3 nucleotides read TGTGCCAGCAGTACACCGGGACAGGGGGGAAACTATGGCTACACCTTC. This codes for CASSTPGQGGNYGYTF.

This chain connects TRBV6-6 to TRBJ2-3; TRBD2 matches 10 bases. This CDR3 spans 16 amino acids. The V and J ends lost 6 bases and 6 bases, in that order; junction bases with no gene match: 12. The germline V gene has CDR1 MNHNY and CDR2 SVGAGI (reference sequence). The CDR3 sequence: CASSPGLAGVTDTQYF. The CDR3 DNA follows: TGTGCCAGCAGCCCCGGTCTAGCGGGAGTAACCGATACGCAGTATTTT.

The chain recombines TRBV4-1 with TRBJ2-4; D call uncertain. V gave up 3 bases and J gave up 6 bases, with 9 bases separating them. This CDR3 has 13 amino acids. Germline CDR1 and CDR2: MGHRA and YSYEKL. CDR3 protein: CASSHPGPNIQYF. The CDR3 bases are TGCGCCAGCAGCCACCCGGGTCCAAACATTCAGTACTTC.

This clone was detected only once. The chain combines TRBV5-1 with TRBJ1-2; D is ambiguous. The germline CDR1 and CDR2 sequences are SGHRS and YFSETQ. The CDR3 length is 13 residues. V was clipped by 0 bases and J by 14 bases, with 17 bases between them. CDR3 in DNA: TGCGCCAGCAGCTTGGTCGGCAGGTCTCTCGGGACCTTC. It encodes CASSLVGRSLGTF.

This clone appeared a few times. The chain couples TRBV9 to TRBJ1-1, with a possible D match to TRBD1 (5 bases). The CDR3 sequence is 15 residues long. V was pared by 6 bases and J by 1 base, with 16 bases between. In germline, CDR1 is SGDLS, CDR2 YYNGEE. The CDR3 is CASTRSGRTNTEAFF. The DNA for the CDR3 is TGTGCCAGCACTCGGTCGGGACGGACGAACACTGAAGCTTTCTTT.

The chain combines TRBV15 with TRBJ2-3; possible D gene TRBD1, 5 bases. The germline CDR1 and CDR2 sequences are LNHNV and YYDKDF (reference sequence). CDR3 length: 11 residues. V was clipped by 6 bases and J by 4 bases, with 5 bases between them. DNA of the CDR3: TGTGCCACCAGGGGGCCAGATACGCAGTATTTT. Translated: CATRGPDTQYF.

This chain connects TRBV27 to TRBJ2-6; D gene ambiguous. Looked up from germline, CDR1 is MNHEY and CDR2 is SMNVEV (reference sequence). Trimming removed 2 bases at V and 3 bases at J, with 2 bases between. CDR3 length equals 13 residues. The CDR3 region is CASSLDGANVLTF. The CDR3, as DNA: TGTGCCAGCAGTTTAGATGGGGCCAACGTCCTGACTTTC.

This clone was detected once. The chain couples TRBV7-9 to TRBJ2-1; TRBD2 agrees at 7 bases. The V gene end was trimmed by 5 bases and the J gene end by 8 bases; junction bases not matched to a gene: 9. From germline, CDR1 is SEHNR and CDR2 FQNEAQ (reference sequence). The CDR3 extends over 14 amino acids. CDR3 sequence (DNA): TGTGCCAGCAGCCCCTCCGCGGGAGTCGATGAGCAGTTCTTC. Translating gives CASSPSAGVDEQFF.

This sequence joins TRBV28 and TRBJ2-7; D unresolved. V dropped 5 bases and J dropped 7 bases, with 15 bases sitting between them. The CDR3 sequence is 13 residues long. Germline CDR1 and CDR2: MDHEN and SYDVKM. The CDR3 DNA follows: TGTGCCAGCAGTCCAGCCACGGTAGGAGAGCAGTACTTC. Translated: CASSPATVGEQYF.